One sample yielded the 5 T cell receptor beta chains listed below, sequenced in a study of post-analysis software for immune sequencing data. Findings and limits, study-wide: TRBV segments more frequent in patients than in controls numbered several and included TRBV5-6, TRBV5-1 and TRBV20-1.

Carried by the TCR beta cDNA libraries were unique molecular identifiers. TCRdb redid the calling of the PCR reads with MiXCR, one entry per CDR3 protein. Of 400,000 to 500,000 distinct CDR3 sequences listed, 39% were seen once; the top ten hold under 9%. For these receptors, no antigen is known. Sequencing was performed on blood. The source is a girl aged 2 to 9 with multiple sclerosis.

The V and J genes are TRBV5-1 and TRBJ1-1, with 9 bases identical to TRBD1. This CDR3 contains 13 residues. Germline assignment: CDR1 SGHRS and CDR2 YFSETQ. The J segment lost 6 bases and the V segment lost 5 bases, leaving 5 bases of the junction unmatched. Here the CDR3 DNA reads TGCGCCAGCAGACAGACAGGGGGATCTGAAGCTTTCTTT. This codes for CASRQTGGSEAFF.

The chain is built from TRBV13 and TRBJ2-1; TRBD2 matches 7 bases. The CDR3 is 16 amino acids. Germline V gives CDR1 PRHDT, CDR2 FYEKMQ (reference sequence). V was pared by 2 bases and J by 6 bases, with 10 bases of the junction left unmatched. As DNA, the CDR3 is TGTGCCAGCAGCTTATTCGGTAGCGGGTTGGTCAATGAGCAGTTCTTC. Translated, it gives CASSLFGSGLVNEQFF.

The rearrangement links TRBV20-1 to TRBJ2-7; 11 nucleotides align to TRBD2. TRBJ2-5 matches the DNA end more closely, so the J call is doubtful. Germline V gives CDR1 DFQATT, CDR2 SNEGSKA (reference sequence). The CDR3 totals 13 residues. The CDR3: CSARLAGGETQYF. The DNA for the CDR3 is TGCAGTGCTAGACTAGCGGGAGGAGAGACCCAGTACTTC.

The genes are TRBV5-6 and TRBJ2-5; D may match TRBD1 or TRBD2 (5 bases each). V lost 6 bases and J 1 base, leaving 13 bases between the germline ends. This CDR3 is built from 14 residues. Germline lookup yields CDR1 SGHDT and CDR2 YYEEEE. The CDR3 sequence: CASTAGAIQETQYF. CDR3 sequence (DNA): TGTGCCAGCACGGCCGGGGCTATCCAAGAGACCCAGTACTTC.

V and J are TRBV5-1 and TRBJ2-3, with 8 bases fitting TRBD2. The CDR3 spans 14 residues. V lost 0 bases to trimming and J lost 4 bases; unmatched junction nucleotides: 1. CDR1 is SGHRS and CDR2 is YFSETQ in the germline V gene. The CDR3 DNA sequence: TGCGCCAGCAGCTTGGTCGGGAGGGCAGATACGCAGTATTTT. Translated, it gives CASSLVGRADTQYF.